Each of the 8 T cell receptor beta chains below was sequenced from the same sample in a study of T cells after yellow fever vaccination. From the 5' RACE reads, TCRdb called clonotypes with MiXCR, one entry per CDR3 protein. Here the sample spans 120,000 or so distinct CDR3 sequences, 12% to 15% being singletons. Sample: CD8+ T cells sorted from PBMCs, taken 5 days after the yellow fever booster vaccination. The source is a young man who received the YFV17D yellow fever vaccine.

The chain couples TRBV7-9 to TRBJ1-2; weak D call: TRBD1 (5 bases). V was pared by 5 bases and J by 3 bases, with 10 bases between. The CDR3 is 13 residues long. The germline V gene has CDR1 SEHNR and CDR2 FQNEAQ (reference sequence). CDR3 residues: CASSGTRDYGYTF. The CDR3 DNA sequence: TGTGCCAGCAGCGGGACTCGAGACTATGGCTACACCTTC.

This clonotype has only a few counts. The chain uses TRBV20-1 and TRBJ2-7; 8 nucleotides line up with TRBD1. There are 13 residues in the CDR3. V shed 1 base, J shed 4 bases, and the junction held 3 bases outside the gene matches. The V gene's germline CDR1 is DFQATT and CDR2 SNEGSKA (reference sequence). The CDR3 sequence: CSARARDRYEQYF. The CDR3 DNA reads as TGCAGTGCTAGAGCCCGGGACAGGTACGAGCAGTACTTC.

The rearrangement links TRBV11-2 to TRBJ2-4, with D perhaps matching TRBD1 (6 bases). Germline lookup yields CDR1 SGHAT and CDR2 FQNNGV. This CDR3 contains 16 residues. Trimming cost V 4 bases and J 0 bases, with 13 bases left between them. The CDR3 DNA follows: TGTGCCAGCAGCTCCCCCGGGACACTAGCCAAAAACATTCAGTACTTC. This sequence encodes CASSSPGTLAKNIQYF. The whole variable domain, remainder taken from reference TRBV11-2 and TRBJ2-4, is EAGVAQSPRYKIIEKRQSVAFWCNPISGHATLYWYQQILGQGPKLLIQFQNNGVVDDSQLPKDRFSAERLKGVDSTLKIQPAKLEDSAVYLCASSSPGTLAKNIQYFGAGTRLSVL.

This clonotype has a count of ten or more. The CDR3 coding sequence is TGTGCCAGCAGGGACGGAATTAATGAAAAACTGTTTTTT. It specifies CASRDGINEKLFF. The gene calls are TRBV6-6 and TRBJ1-4, with unresolved D. The CDR3 loop spans 13 amino acids. Germline-derived CDR1 and CDR2 are MNHNY and SVGAGI (reference sequence). Trimming took 6 bases from V and 4 from J, leaving 9 bases between them.

This clonotype appeared a few times. V and J are TRBV6-6 and TRBJ2-5; 15 bases agree with TRBD2. The CDR3 runs to 16 residues. Germline values: CDR1 MNHNY, CDR2 SVGAGI (reference sequence). V shed 8 bases, J shed 5 bases, and the junction held 9 bases outside the gene matches. CDR3 in amino acids: CASHTGLAGGRETQYF. The CDR3 DNA is TGTGCCAGCCATACTGGACTAGCGGGGGGGCGTGAGACCCAGTACTTC.

The CDR3 loop is CSARSFGTGELFF. CDR3 DNA sequence: TGCAGTGCTCGATCATTTGGAACCGGGGAGCTGTTTTTT. J is TRBJ2-2 and V is TRBV20-1; D is uncertain. Germline V gene sequence: CDR1 DFQATT, CDR2 SNEGSKA (reference sequence). The CDR3 covers 13 residues. Between the trimmed V and J ends, which lost 5 bases and 5 bases, there was a span of 12 bases.

This clonotype was recorded a few times. The rearrangement joins TRBV6-6 to TRBJ2-6; D is unclear. V lost 4 bases and J lost 0, with 7 bases in between. Per germline, CDR1 MNHNY and CDR2 SVGAGI (reference sequence). The CDR3 consists of 15 residues. The CDR3 here is CASSFLSSGANVLTF. In DNA form, the CDR3 reads TGTGCCAGCAGTTTCCTGAGCTCTGGGGCCAACGTCCTGACTTTC.

The chain employs TRBV6-2 or TRBV6-3 and TRBJ1-6, with 8 bases fitting TRBD1. With 5 bases clipped from V and 7 bases from J, the junction kept 4 bases outside the gene matches. The CDR3 has 14 amino acids. CDR1 and CDR2 from the germline V gene are MNHEY and SVGEGT. Here the CDR3 reads CASSTTGENSPLHF. The DNA for the CDR3 is TGTGCCAGCAGTACGACAGGGGAAAATTCACCCCTCCACTTT.